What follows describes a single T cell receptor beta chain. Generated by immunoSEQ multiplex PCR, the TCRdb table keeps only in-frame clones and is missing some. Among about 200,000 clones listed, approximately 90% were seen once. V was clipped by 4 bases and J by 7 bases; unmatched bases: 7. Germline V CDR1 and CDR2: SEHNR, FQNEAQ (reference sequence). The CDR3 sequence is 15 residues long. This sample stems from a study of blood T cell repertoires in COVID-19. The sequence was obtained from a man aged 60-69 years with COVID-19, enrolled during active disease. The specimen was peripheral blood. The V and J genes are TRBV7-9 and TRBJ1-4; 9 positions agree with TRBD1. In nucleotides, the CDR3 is TGTGCCAGCAGCTCATCCGGGACAGGGACTGAAAAACTGTTTTTT. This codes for CASSSSGTGTEKLFF.